The 5 T cell receptor beta chains presented below share a single source sample, sequenced in a study of identical twins. TCRdb fed the 5' RACE reads into MiXCR, producing one record per CDR3 protein. The table has 450,000 to 600,000 distinct CDR3 sequences, about 22% seen once. The same sample was also studied in work on yellow fever vaccine responses in identical twins.

What was sequenced was CD4+ T cells sorted from blood. These TCRs come from a woman between 18 and 29 years old in good health.

The CDR3 region is CASSAAGLAGGITGELFF. CDR3 bases: TGTGCCAGCAGTGCCGCGGGACTAGCGGGAGGGATCACCGGGGAGCTGTTTTTT. The genes are TRBV27 and TRBJ2-2; 16 bases are shared with TRBD2. Germline trimming cut 5 bases from V and 4 bases from J; bases unmatched to any gene: 7. The V gene's germline CDR1 is MNHEY and CDR2 SMNVEV (reference sequence). This CDR3 has 18 residues.

This clonotype was seen just once. The J gene is TRBJ2-2, the V gene TRBV29-1; D remains ambiguous. V lost 5 bases and J lost 6, with 13 bases in between. The CDR3 is 13 residues long. Germline V gene sequence: CDR1 SQVTM, CDR2 ANQGSEA. CDR3 in amino acids: CSVRAVRSGELFF. The CDR3 bases are TGCAGCGTTCGGGCAGTACGGTCCGGGGAGCTGTTTTTT.

This clonotype was observed a few times. The chain couples TRBV20-1 to TRBJ2-7; D unresolved. CDR3 size: 13 residues. Trimming removed 8 bases from V and 2 bases from J, with 16 bases in between. Germline-derived CDR1 and CDR2 are DFQATT and SNEGSKA (reference sequence). CDR3 region: CSMAVPATYEQYF. The CDR3 DNA reads TGCAGTATGGCGGTCCCGGCAACCTACGAGCAGTACTTC.

The chain employs TRBV28 and TRBJ2-7; tentative D call: TRBD1 (6 bases). The CDR3 covers 13 residues. Germline V gene sequence: CDR1 MDHEN, CDR2 SYDVKM. V was shortened by 6 bases and J by 6 bases, with 15 bases between the two germline ends. CDR3 DNA: TGTGCCAGCAGCCAACTACGAGGGGGCGAGCAGTACGTC. Its protein product is CASSQLRGGEQYV.

This chain links TRBV5-1 with TRBJ2-3, with TRBD1 matching over 7 bases. The CDR3 has 16 amino acids. CDR1 is SGHRS and CDR2 is YFSETQ in the germline V gene. V gave up 4 bases and J gave up 0 bases; unmatched junction bases: 8. This CDR3 is CASSLQGDISTDTQYF. The CDR3 DNA reads as TGCGCCAGCAGCCTCCAGGGGGACATCAGCACAGATACGCAGTATTTT.